The 23 T cell receptor beta chains in this list originate from one sample, sequenced in a study of CXCR3-negative and CXCR3-positive naive CD8 T cells (dated 2019 in TCRdb). The data were produced on a NextSeq 550. The Human TCR Profiling Kit (MiLaboratory) was used to prepare UMI-labeled 5' RACE TRB cDNA libraries. Through TCRdb reprocessing, the reads give one entry per CDR3 protein sequence; DNA is omitted. This specimen's table enumerates about 58,000 distinct CDR3 sequences. The top ten clones comprise about 0.42% of the sample. The material sequenced was naive CXCR3- CD8+ T cells from blood. This sample's cell subset or site label indicates: CD45RO-CCR7+CD27+CD95- naive CD8+ T cells lacking CXCR3 (TNR3-). The source is a human donor in good health. Some clones in this sample may be carry-over from other donors' samples.

J is TRBJ1-2 and V is TRBV27; TCRdb's D call, TRBD1, is unchecked because there is no DNA. This CDR3 is 15 amino acids long. Germline CDR1 MNHEY, CDR2 SMNVEV (reference sequence). CDR3 amino acids: CASSSYRGDNYGYTF.

The chain's CDR3 is CASSFLVETQYF. This chain connects TRBV12-3 or TRBV12-4 to TRBJ2-5. CDR3 length equals 12 residues.

The CDR3: CASSSIRGEQYF. The chain combines TRBV28 with TRBJ2-7; lacking DNA, the TRBD1 call made by TCRdb goes unchecked. Germline lookup yields CDR1 MDHEN and CDR2 SYDVKM. The CDR3 is made up of 12 amino acids.

The CDR3: CASSHSGVYNEQFF. The gene calls are TRBV14 and TRBJ2-1; TCRdb names TRBD2, which stays unverified in the absence of DNA. The germline V gene has CDR1 SGHDN and CDR2 FVKESK. The CDR3 sequence is 14 residues long.

J is TRBJ1-2 and V is TRBV7-6. Per germline, CDR1 SGHVS and CDR2 FNYEAQ. The CDR3 is 16 residues long. CDR3: CASSGRTSEGYYGYTF.

This CDR3 is CASSLSEGYEQYF. The V and J genes are TRBV27 and TRBJ2-7. Germline CDR1 and CDR2: MNHEY and SMNVEV (reference sequence). The CDR3 consists of 13 residues.

The chain recombines TRBV29-1 with TRBJ2-7; TCRdb's D call, TRBD1, is unchecked because there is no DNA. This CDR3 is 14 amino acids long. The germline V gene encodes CDR1 SQVTM and CDR2 ANQGSEA. Here the CDR3 reads CSVSLQGRVSEQYF.

The V call is TRBV18, the J call TRBJ2-2. This CDR3 is built from 13 residues. The germline V gene has CDR1 KGHSH and CDR2 LQKENI. The CDR3 loop reads CASSPLDTGELFF.

This chain links TRBV29-1 with TRBJ2-3; TCRdb selects TRBD2, and the lack of DNA leaves this call unchecked. Germline V gene lookup returns CDR1 SQVTM and CDR2 ANQGSEA. CDR3 length: 14 amino acids. Here the CDR3 reads CSATGLALSDTQYF.

The chain combines TRBV7-8 with TRBJ2-2; TCRdb's D call, TRBD1, is unchecked because there is no DNA. The germline CDR1 and CDR2 sequences are SGHVS and FQNEAQ. The CDR3 is 14 amino acids. The CDR3: CASSFQGGTGELFF.

J is TRBJ1-1 and V is TRBV11-2; the D call of TRBD1 rests on TCRdb alone, since no DNA is present to check it. The CDR3 sequence is 16 residues long. Germline CDR1 SGHAT, CDR2 FQNNGV. CDR3 sequence: CASIEGTGGGNTEAFF.

The CDR3 region is CSVEEGFLAKNIQYF. The V and J genes are TRBV29-1 and TRBJ2-4. Germline V CDR1 and CDR2: SQVTM, ANQGSEA. CDR3 size: 15 residues.

The V gene is TRBV7-9, the J gene TRBJ2-7. CDR3 length: 15 residues. From germline, CDR1 is SEHNR and CDR2 FQNEAQ (reference sequence). The CDR3 is CASSLAPGRLYEQYF.

This sequence joins TRBV6-2 or TRBV6-3 and TRBJ2-7; TCRdb returns TRBD1, unconfirmable since there is no DNA. The CDR3 is 15 residues long. Germline lookup yields CDR1 MNHEY and CDR2 SVGEGT. The CDR3 here is CASSYGTGLIYEQYF.

The rearrangement joins TRBV20-1 to TRBJ1-2. The germline V gene encodes CDR1 DFQATT and CDR2 SNEGSKA (reference sequence). The CDR3 has 14 residues. The CDR3 loop reads CSARDLGGPYGYTF.

The chain recombines TRBV5-5 with TRBJ1-2; TCRdb gives TRBD1 as the D gene, but with no DNA this cannot be confirmed. The CDR3 spans 15 residues. Per germline, CDR1 SGHKS and CDR2 YYEKEE (reference sequence). The CDR3 loop is CASSLAVAGDYGYTF. Drawing the rest from reference TRBV5-5 and TRBJ1-2, the complete variable domain is DAGVTQSPTHLIKTRGQQVTLRCSPISGHKSVSWYQQVLGQGPQFIFQYYEKEERGRGNFPDRFSARQFPNYSSELNVNALLLGDSALYLCASSLAVAGDYGYTFGSGTRLTVV.

V and J are TRBV4-3 and TRBJ2-1; absent DNA, TCRdb's TRBD1 call cannot be checked. CDR1 is LGHNA and CDR2 is YSLEER in the germline V gene. This CDR3 has 14 residues. This CDR3 reads CASSPALDRAEQFF.

V usage is TRBV27 and J usage is TRBJ1-5; absent DNA, TCRdb's TRBD1 call cannot be checked. This CDR3 is 14 amino acids long. The germline V gene encodes CDR1 MNHEY and CDR2 SMNVEV (reference sequence). The CDR3 loop is CASANRGLNQPQHF.

The rearrangement links TRBV29-1 to TRBJ1-1; TCRdb designates TRBD1, a call that cannot be tested without DNA. This CDR3 has 16 amino acids. Germline V CDR1 and CDR2: SQVTM, ANQGSEA. The CDR3 spells CSVEFGTGGMNTEAFF.

CDR3 region: CASSDSTSRRTDTQYF. The rearrangement joins TRBV9 to TRBJ2-3; without DNA, the TCRdb call of TRBD2 cannot be checked. There are 16 residues in the CDR3. Germline values: CDR1 SGDLS, CDR2 YYNGEE.

This rearrangement joins TRBV7-2 to TRBJ2-7; the D call of TRBD1 rests on TCRdb alone, since no DNA is present to check it. In germline, CDR1 is SGHTA, CDR2 FQGNSA. This CDR3 comprises 12 residues. This chain's CDR3 is CASSQGAYEQYF.

The gene calls are TRBV14 and TRBJ2-4. CDR1 and CDR2 from the germline V gene are SGHDN and FVKESK. CDR3 length: 15 amino acids. Here the CDR3 reads CASSQDTSVRDIQYF. The full variable domain, rest sourced from reference TRBV14 and TRBJ2-4, is EAGVTQFPSHSVIEKGQTVTLRCDPISGHDNLYWYRRVMGKEIKFLLHFVKESKQDESGMPNNRFLAERTGGTYSTLKVQPAELEDSGVYFCASSQDTSVRDIQYFGAGTRLSVL.

This chain links TRBV27 with TRBJ2-7; TCRdb reports TRBD1, a call that lacks DNA to check it against. The CDR3 spans 15 residues. The germline V gene encodes CDR1 MNHEY and CDR2 SMNVEV (reference sequence). CDR3 region: CASSLSDRGGDEQYF.